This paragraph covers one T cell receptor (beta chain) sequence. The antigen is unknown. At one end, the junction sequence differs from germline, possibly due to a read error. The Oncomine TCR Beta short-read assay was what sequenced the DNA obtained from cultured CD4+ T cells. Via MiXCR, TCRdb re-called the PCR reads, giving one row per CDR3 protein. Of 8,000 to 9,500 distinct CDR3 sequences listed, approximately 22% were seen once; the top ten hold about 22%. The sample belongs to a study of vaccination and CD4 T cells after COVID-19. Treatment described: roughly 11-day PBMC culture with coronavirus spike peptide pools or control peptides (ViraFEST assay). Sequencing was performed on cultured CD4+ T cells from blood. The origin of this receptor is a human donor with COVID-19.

The CDR3 DNA sequence: TGTGCCAACAGCTATCATAACACCGGGGAGCTGTTTTTT. Encoded protein: CANSYHNTGELFF. This chain uses TRBV5-4 with TRBJ2-2; no reliable D call. Germline loops: CDR1 SGHNT, CDR2 YYREEE (reference sequence). The CDR3 loop spans 13 amino acids.